This T cell receptor beta chain was captured by sequencing in a study of blood T cell repertoires in COVID-19. Those enrolled in Seattle joined during active infection and were followed longitudinally afterward. TCRdb's table, derived via immunoSEQ multiplex PCR, lists solely in-frame clones and lacks some. Of over 250,000 clones in the sample, 88% were seen once. CDR3 length equals 15 residues. CDR1 and CDR2 from the germline V gene are SEHNR and FQNEAQ (reference sequence). V gave up 5 bases and J gave up 5 bases; unmatched junction bases: 11. The TCR sequence derives from a woman aged 70-85 years with COVID-19, enrolled during active disease. Sequenced input: peripheral blood. This rearrangement joins TRBV7-9 to TRBJ1-2; 7 positions match TRBD1. CDR3 nucleotide sequence: TGTGCCAGCAGCATAAGAGCCGGGACAGAATATGGCTACACCTTC. It encodes CASSIRAGTEYGYTF.